The T cell receptor beta chain described here comes from a study of type 1 regulatory T cells. Note on this clonotype: Its antigen is as yet unknown.

MiXCR, applied by TCRdb to the reads, yields one record per CDR3 protein. The table has about 68,000 distinct CDR3 sequences, 50% to 70% seen once. The ends lost 7 bases at V and 0 bases at J; junction bases unmatched: 4. The CDR3 sequence is 14 residues long. Germline CDR1 and CDR2: DFQATT and SNEGSKA (reference sequence). Sequenced material: cultured T cells, either the whole culture or a sorted T cell fraction (not recorded which). Subset noted: Tr1-enriched cell product generated in vitro against host alloantigens. This TCR was recovered from a human donor in good health. The chain carries TRBV20-1 and TRBJ2-2; 8 bases are a match to TRBD2. The CDR3 region is CSVASGSNTGELFF. In nucleotides, the CDR3 is TGCAGTGTGGCTAGCGGGTCGAACACCGGGGAGCTGTTTTTT.